Sequencing of this T cell receptor (beta chain) was carried out in a study of T cells in Graves' hyperthyroidism and ophthalmopathy. Overall study: Prior to any treatment, at the point of initial diagnosis, peripheral blood was collected.

The source material, RNA transcripts, was used to amplify TCR beta CDR3 regions. TCR CDR3 regions were first amplified by RT-PCR with HTBI primers. TCRdb re-derived calls from the multiplex PCR reads in MiXCR, one entry per CDR3 protein. In the table there are almost 600,000 distinct CDR3 sequences, 11% to 15% of which are singletons. Regarding the study as a whole: Most expanded thyroid clonotypes above 0.001 also appeared in blood.

V gave up 0 bases and J gave up 1 base, with 9 bases separating them. CDR3 length: 15 residues. Germline V gives CDR1 MGHDK, CDR2 SYGVNS. There are a few counts of this clonotype. Antigen specificity is unknown. Newly diagnosed patients aged 18 to 65 had hyperthyroidism of under 2 months' duration. The blood sample was taken at first hyperthyroidism diagnosis, before any ophthalmopathy symptoms. Material for sequencing was blood. V and J are TRBV25-1 and TRBJ1-1; maybe TRBD1 (6 bases). This receptor was obtained from a woman under 40 with Graves' hyperthyroidism that later progressed to Graves' ophthalmopathy. CDR3 amino acids: CASSEYWGPNTEAFF. The DNA for the CDR3 is TGTGCCAGCAGTGAATACTGGGGGCCGAACACTGAAGCTTTCTTT. Based on the CDR3 plus reference TRBV25-1 and TRBJ1-1, the full variable domain is EADIYQTPRYLVIGTGKKITLECSQTMGHDKMYWYQQDPGMELHLIHYSYGVNSTEKGDLSSESTVSRIRTEHFPLTLESARPSHTSQYLCASSEYWGPNTEAFFGQGTRLTVV.